The 10 T cell receptor beta chains reported below all come from one sample, sequenced in a study of STAT5B mutations in CD4+ large granular lymphocyte leukemia. TCRdb's copy holds only in-frame clones and misses some; the assay was immunoSEQ multiplex PCR. Among roughly 40,000 clones, 81% were seen once, and the ten largest hold 3% to 4.5%. The sequencing sample was made of CD4+ T cells from blood buffy coats. The receptors originated from a human donor in good health.

The V gene is TRBV6-6, the J gene TRBJ2-2; 12 bases line up with TRBD2. Trimming at V came to 7 bases and at J to 8 bases, leaving 8 bases not matched to a gene. The length of the CDR3 is 15 residues. CDR1 and CDR2 from the germline V gene are MNHNY and SVGAGI (reference sequence). Here the CDR3 reads CASTGLAGSVGELFF. For the CDR3, the DNA is TGTGCCAGCACAGGACTAGCGGGGTCAGTGGGGGAGCTGTTTTTT.

This clone was seen a single time. The V gene is TRBV28, the J gene TRBJ1-1, with 7 bases identical to TRBD1. V shed 5 bases and J 4 bases; nucleotides not matched to a gene: 7. The CDR3 sequence is 14 residues long. CDR1 is MDHEN and CDR2 is SYDVKM in the germline V gene. In DNA form, the CDR3 reads TGTGCCAGCAGTCCACCGACAGGGCCCACTGAAGCTTTCTTT. Encoded protein: CASSPPTGPTEAFF.

The chain is built from TRBV27 and TRBJ2-7; D is unclear. The germline V gene encodes CDR1 MNHEY and CDR2 SMNVEV (reference sequence). The CDR3 has 12 amino acids. The V gene lost 5 bases and the J gene lost 6 bases, with 11 bases spanning the gap. In nucleotides, the CDR3 is TGTGCCAGCAGTCTACCCCTCGGCGAGCAGTACTTC. Translation: CASSLPLGEQYF.

The table lists this clone with a few counts. The V and J genes are TRBV19 and TRBJ1-1, with a possible D match to TRBD1 (6 bases). Per germline, CDR1 LNHDA and CDR2 SQIVND (reference sequence). The CDR3 covers 14 residues. V shed 3 bases and J shed 3 bases, with 11 bases lying between them. The DNA of the CDR3 is TGTGCCAGTAGTATCCGGACAGTTGACACTGAAGCTTTCTTT. Translating it yields CASSIRTVDTEAFF.

The chain is built from TRBV13 and TRBJ1-1; D perhaps matches TRBD1 (5 bases). This CDR3 is built from 13 residues. Trimming stripped 3 bases from V and 7 bases from J, with 12 bases between. The V gene's germline CDR1 is PRHDT and CDR2 FYEKMQ (reference sequence). The CDR3 DNA is TGTGCCAGCAGCTTCACTGGGACCCTTGAAGCTTTCTTT. It is translated as CASSFTGTLEAFF.

The V and J genes are TRBV2 and TRBJ2-3; 9 bases are a match to TRBD2. V trimming: 5 bases; J trimming: 0 bases; junction bases outside the gene matches: 15. This CDR3 spans 19 amino acids. Germline CDR1 is SNHLY and CDR2 is FYNNEI. CDR3 amino acids: CASSRFVTSGISSTDTQYF. CDR3 bases: TGTGCCAGCAGTAGGTTCGTGACTAGCGGAATTTCTAGCACAGATACGCAGTATTTT.

V and J are TRBV28 and TRBJ2-7, with 7 bases identical to TRBD1. This CDR3 comprises 13 residues. J gave up 4 bases and V 4 bases, and 4 bases lay outside the gene matches. Germline V CDR1 and CDR2: MDHEN, SYDVKM. The CDR3 region is CASSSGQVYEQYF. The CDR3 DNA reads as TGTGCCAGCAGTTCCGGACAGGTTTACGAGCAGTACTTC. Full variable domain (rest looked up from reference TRBV28 and TRBJ2-7): DVKVTQSSRYLVKRTGEKVFLECVQDMDHENMFWYRQDPGLGLRLIYFSYDVKMKEKGDIPEGYSVSREKKERFSLILESASTNQTSMYLCASSSGQVYEQYFGPGTRLTVT.

The chain combines TRBV27 with TRBJ2-1, with D unclear. The V gene lost 0 bases and the J gene lost 13 bases, with 13 bases spanning the gap. Germline V gene sequence: CDR1 MNHEY, CDR2 SMNVEV (reference sequence). This CDR3 region has 13 residues. The CDR3: CASSLSKGAGQFF. The CDR3 DNA follows: TGTGCCAGCAGTTTATCGAAGGGCGCCGGTCAGTTCTTC.

The chain employs TRBV7-2 and TRBJ1-5, with D possibly matching TRBD1 (5 bases). CDR1 is SGHTA and CDR2 is FQGNSA in the germline V gene. The CDR3 spans 14 residues. The germline V and J ends were trimmed by 3 bases and 6 bases, with 12 bases remaining between them. This CDR3 is CASSFSGSGQPQHF. The CDR3 DNA follows: TGTGCCAGCAGCTTCTCAGGGAGTGGTCAGCCCCAGCATTTT.

V and J are TRBV4-1 and TRBJ2-7; 8 bases fit TRBD1. Germline V gene data show CDR1 as MGHRA and CDR2 as YSYEKL. The CDR3 runs 15 residues. The V gene end was trimmed by 1 base and the J gene end by 6 bases; junction bases not matched to a gene: 8. CDR3 DNA sequence: TGCGCCAGCAGCCAAGCGGACAGGGATTCCGCCGAGCAGTACTTC. It is translated as CASSQADRDSAEQYF.